Following are 10 T cell receptor beta chains from one sample sequenced in a study of blood T cell repertoires in COVID-19 (dated by TCRdb to 2020 to 2021). The library was made by the immunoSEQ multiplex PCR assay. Imported from immuneACCESS, the table was reduced by TCRdb to in-frame sequences with V and J called. These copies leave out some clones; in studies compared against another copy, an unresolved V gene accounts for under half, and the cause of the remainder is not known. This sample lists more than 200,000 clones; around 86% were detected once. Approximately 8.4% of the sample is in the top ten clones. Sequences were obtained from peripheral blood. These receptors all stem from a woman of 80 years or more with COVID-19, enrolled during active disease.

The V gene is TRBV11-2, the J gene TRBJ1-3, with D unclear. Germline V gene data show CDR1 as SGHAT and CDR2 as FQNNGV. Trimming stripped 3 bases from V and 7 bases from J, with 13 bases between. This CDR3 is 14 amino acids long. The CDR3 is CASSLRANMNTIYF. The CDR3 DNA is TGTGCCAGCAGCTTGAGGGCGAATATGAACACCATATATTTT. Full variable domain (remainder filled in from reference TRBV11-2 and TRBJ1-3): EAGVAQSPRYKIIEKRQSVAFWCNPISGHATLYWYQQILGQGPKLLIQFQNNGVVDDSQLPKDRFSAERLKGVDSTLKIQPAKLEDSAVYLCASSLRANMNTIYFGEGSWLTVV.

V gene TRBV27 combines with J gene TRBJ1-5; TRBD1 matches 8 bases. With 5 bases clipped from V and 4 bases from J, the junction kept 4 bases outside the gene matches. This CDR3 is 14 amino acids long. The germline gives CDR1 MNHEY, CDR2 SMNVEV (reference sequence). The CDR3 loop reads CASSPRGLNQPQHF. The CDR3 bases are TGTGCCAGCAGTCCCAGGGGGCTAAATCAGCCCCAGCATTTT.

The chain couples TRBV14 to TRBJ1-1, with a weak D call TRBD1 (5 bases). The V end lost 4 bases, the J end lost 2 bases, and 20 bases lay between the germline ends. Germline values: CDR1 SGHDN, CDR2 FVKESK. The CDR3 totals 17 residues. The CDR3 sequence: CASSLVTPGGGNTEAFF. The CDR3 coding sequence is TGTGCCAGCAGCCTCGTGACTCCCGGGGGGGGTAACACTGAAGCTTTCTTT.

V gene TRBV9 combines with J gene TRBJ2-5; TRBD1 is a possible D gene (5 bases). Between the trimmed V and J ends, which lost 0 bases and 5 bases, there was a span of 14 bases. The length of the CDR3 is 15 residues. From germline, CDR1 is SGDLS and CDR2 YYNGEE. As DNA, the CDR3 is TGTGCCAGCAGCGTAGGGCAGGGCCCTAGGGAGACCCAGTACTTC. Amino acid sequence: CASSVGQGPRETQYF.

The chain joins TRBV24-1 to TRBJ2-5; 8 nucleotides agree with TRBD1. Germline trimming cut 4 bases from V and 4 bases from J; bases unmatched to any gene: 4. The CDR3 is 14 amino acids. Germline values: CDR1 KGHDR, CDR2 SFDVKD. This chain's CDR3 is CATSEPGQGETQYF. Here the CDR3 DNA reads TGTGCCACCAGTGAGCCCGGACAGGGAGAGACCCAGTACTTC.

This clone was observed once. The V call is TRBV11-2, the J call TRBJ2-5, with 13 bases matching TRBD2. Germline loops: CDR1 SGHAT, CDR2 FQNNGV. The ends lost 3 bases at V and 5 bases at J; junction bases unmatched: 9. The CDR3 is 17 amino acids. In DNA, the CDR3 is TGTGCCAGCAGCTTTACGGGACTAGCGGGGAAGCTTGAGACCCAGTACTTC. This gives the protein CASSFTGLAGKLETQYF.

The chain links TRBV11-3 to TRBJ2-2, with a tentative D call TRBD2 (6 bases). Germline lookup yields CDR1 SGHNT and CDR2 YENEEA. The CDR3 extends over 14 amino acids. With 5 bases removed from V and 1 base from J, the gap between germline ends came to 8 bases. CDR3 in DNA: TGTGCCAGCAGCGGGGGGAAGAACACCGGGGAGCTGTTTTTT. It is translated as CASSGGKNTGELFF.

The chain has TRBV11-2 and TRBJ2-5; D is perhaps TRBD1 (6 bases). The germline gives CDR1 SGHAT, CDR2 FQNNGV. The germline V and J ends were trimmed by 1 base and 2 bases, with 11 bases remaining between them. CDR3 length: 15 residues. CDR3: CASSLAGAPQETQYF. CDR3 sequence (DNA): TGTGCCAGCAGCTTAGCAGGGGCCCCACAAGAGACCCAGTACTTC.

The CDR3 DNA sequence: TGTGCCACCCCCCTCGGGAGCACAGATACGCAGTATTTT. Translating it yields CATPLGSTDTQYF. The chain links TRBV7-9 to TRBJ2-3; D unresolved. The ends were cut back, 10 bases at V and 0 bases at J, with 11 bases in the middle. The germline CDR1 and CDR2 sequences are SEHNR and FQNEAQ (reference sequence). The CDR3 is 13 amino acids.

V usage is TRBV2 and J usage is TRBJ1-2; 8 nucleotides match TRBD1. CDR1 SNHLY and CDR2 FYNNEI come from the germline V gene. Trimming removed 5 bases from V and 4 bases from J; junction bases left unmatched: 9. The CDR3 has 15 amino acids. The CDR3 sequence is CASSRPTGATYGYTF. The CDR3 DNA is TGTGCCAGCAGTCGACCGACAGGGGCTACCTATGGCTACACCTTC.